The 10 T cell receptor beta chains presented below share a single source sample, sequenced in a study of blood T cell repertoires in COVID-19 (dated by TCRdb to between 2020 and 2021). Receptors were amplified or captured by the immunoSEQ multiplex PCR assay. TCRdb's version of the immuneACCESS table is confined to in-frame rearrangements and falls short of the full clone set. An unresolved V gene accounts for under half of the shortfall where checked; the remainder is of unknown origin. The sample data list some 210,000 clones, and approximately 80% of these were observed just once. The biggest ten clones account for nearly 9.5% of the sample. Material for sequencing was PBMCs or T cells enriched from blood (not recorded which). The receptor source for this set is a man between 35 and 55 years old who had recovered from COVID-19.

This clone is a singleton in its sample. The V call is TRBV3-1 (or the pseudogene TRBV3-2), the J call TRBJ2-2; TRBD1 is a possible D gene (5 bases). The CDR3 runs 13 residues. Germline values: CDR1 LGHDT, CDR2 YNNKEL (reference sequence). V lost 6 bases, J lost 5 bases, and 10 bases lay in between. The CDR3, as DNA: TGTGCCAGCAGAGTCAGGGATACCGGGGAGCTGTTTTTT. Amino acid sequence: CASRVRDTGELFF.

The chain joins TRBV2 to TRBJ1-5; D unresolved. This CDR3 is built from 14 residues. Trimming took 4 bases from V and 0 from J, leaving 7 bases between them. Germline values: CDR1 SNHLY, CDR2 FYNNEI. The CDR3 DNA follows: TGTGCCAGCAGTGGGACTCATAGCAATCAGCCCCAGCATTTT. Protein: CASSGTHSNQPQHF.

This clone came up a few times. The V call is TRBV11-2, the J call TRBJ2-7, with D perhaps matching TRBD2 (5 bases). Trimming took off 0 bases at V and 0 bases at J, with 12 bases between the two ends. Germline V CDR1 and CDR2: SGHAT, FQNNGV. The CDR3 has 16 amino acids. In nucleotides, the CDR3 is TGTGCCAGCAGCTTAGATTCGGGGAGAAGCTCCTACGAGCAGTACTTC. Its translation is CASSLDSGRSSYEQYF.

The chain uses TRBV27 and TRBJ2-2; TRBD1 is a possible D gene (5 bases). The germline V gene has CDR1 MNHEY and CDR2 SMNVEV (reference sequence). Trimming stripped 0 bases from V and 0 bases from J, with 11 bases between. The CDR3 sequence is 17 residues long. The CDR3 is CASSLSVWGANTGELFF. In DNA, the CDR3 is TGTGCCAGCAGTTTATCGGTATGGGGCGCGAACACCGGGGAGCTGTTTTTT.

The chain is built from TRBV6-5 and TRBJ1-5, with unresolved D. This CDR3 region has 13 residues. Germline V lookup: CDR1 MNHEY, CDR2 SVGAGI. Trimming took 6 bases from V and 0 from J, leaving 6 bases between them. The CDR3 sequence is CASRLHSNQPQHF. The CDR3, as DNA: TGTGCCAGCAGATTACATAGCAATCAGCCCCAGCATTTT.

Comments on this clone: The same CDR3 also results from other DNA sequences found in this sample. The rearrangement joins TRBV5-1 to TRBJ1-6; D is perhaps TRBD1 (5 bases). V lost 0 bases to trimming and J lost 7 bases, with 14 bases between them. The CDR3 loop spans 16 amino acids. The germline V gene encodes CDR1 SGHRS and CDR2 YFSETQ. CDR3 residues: CASSLVVGGTNSPLHF. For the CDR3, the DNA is TGCGCCAGCAGCTTGGTCGTCGGGGGGACCAATTCACCCCTCCACTTT.

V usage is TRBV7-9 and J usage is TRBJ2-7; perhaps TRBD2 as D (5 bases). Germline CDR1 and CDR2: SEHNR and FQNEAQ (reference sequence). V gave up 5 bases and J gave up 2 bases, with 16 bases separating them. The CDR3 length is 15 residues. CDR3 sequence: CASSVGVGRTYEQYF. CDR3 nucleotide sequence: TGTGCCAGCAGCGTCGGGGTAGGGCGAACCTACGAGCAGTACTTC.

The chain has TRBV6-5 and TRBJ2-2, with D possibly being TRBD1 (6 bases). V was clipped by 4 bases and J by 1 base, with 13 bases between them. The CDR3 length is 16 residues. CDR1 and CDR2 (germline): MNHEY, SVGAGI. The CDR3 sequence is CASSSQGPRNTGELFF. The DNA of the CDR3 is TGTGCCAGCAGTTCCCAGGGGCCGAGGAACACCGGGGAGCTGTTTTTT.

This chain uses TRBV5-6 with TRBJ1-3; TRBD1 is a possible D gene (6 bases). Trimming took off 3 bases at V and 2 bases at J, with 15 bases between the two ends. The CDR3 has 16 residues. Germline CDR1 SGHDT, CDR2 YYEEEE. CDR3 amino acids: CASSWEQGIAGNTIYF. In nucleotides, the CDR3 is TGTGCCAGCAGCTGGGAACAGGGAATAGCTGGAAACACCATATATTTT.

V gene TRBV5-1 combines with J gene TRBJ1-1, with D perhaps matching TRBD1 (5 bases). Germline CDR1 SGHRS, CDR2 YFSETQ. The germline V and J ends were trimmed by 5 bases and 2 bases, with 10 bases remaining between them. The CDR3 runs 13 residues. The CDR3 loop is CASRPGGNTEAFF. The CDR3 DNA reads TGCGCCAGCAGACCCGGGGGTAACACTGAAGCTTTCTTT.